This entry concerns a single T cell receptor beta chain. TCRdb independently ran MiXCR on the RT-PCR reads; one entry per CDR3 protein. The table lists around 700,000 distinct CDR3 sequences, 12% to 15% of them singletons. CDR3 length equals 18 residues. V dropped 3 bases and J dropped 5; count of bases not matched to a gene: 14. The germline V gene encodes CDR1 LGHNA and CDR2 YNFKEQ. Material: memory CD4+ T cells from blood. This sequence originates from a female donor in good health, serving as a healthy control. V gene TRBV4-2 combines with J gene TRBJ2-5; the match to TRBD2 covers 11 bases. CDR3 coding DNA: TGTGCCAGCAGCCAGGGGGGGACTAGCGGCCTTTCCGAGGAGACCCAGTACTTC. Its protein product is CASSQGGTSGLSEETQYF.